Listed here are 12 T cell receptor beta chains from one sample, sequenced in a study of blood T cell repertoires in COVID-19. The method was immunoSEQ multiplex PCR; TCRdb's version includes in-frame clones alone and lacks a portion of them. The repertoire holds tens of thousands of clones, around three quarters seen once, with 15% to 20% in the top ten. The source material was peripheral blood. These receptors all stem from a woman older than 75 with acute or convalescent COVID-19.

The chain joins TRBV30 to TRBJ1-3; no reliable D call. V gave up 2 bases and J gave up 1 base, with 3 bases separating them. The CDR3 covers 12 residues. Germline V CDR1 and CDR2: GTSNPN, SVGIG (reference sequence). In nucleotides, the CDR3 is TGTGCCTGGAGTCCGTCTGGAAACACCATATATTTT. Its protein is CAWSPSGNTIYF. Combining the CDR3 with reference TRBV30 and TRBJ1-3 gives the whole variable domain SQTIHQWPATLVQPVGSPLSLECTVEGTSNPNLYWYRQAAGRGLQLLFYSVGIGQISSEVPQNLSASRPQDRQFILSSKKLLLSDSGFYLCAWSPSGNTIYFGEGSWLTVV.

The chain employs TRBV7-9 and TRBJ1-4; 9 bases are shared with TRBD1. Per germline, CDR1 SEHNR and CDR2 FQNEAQ (reference sequence). This CDR3 region has 14 residues. Unmatched junction bases numbered 4, after V lost 5 bases and J lost 6 bases. CDR3 region: CASSLGTGHEKLFF. CDR3 nucleotide sequence: TGTGCCAGCAGCCTCGGGACAGGGCATGAAAAACTGTTTTTT.

Concerning this clone: At one boundary the junction diverges from the germline segment, which might be a read error. The gene calls are TRBV18 and TRBJ2-1; tentative D call: TRBD2 (6 bases). The CDR3 consists of 15 residues. The germline V gene encodes CDR1 KGHSH and CDR2 LQKENI. The CDR3 spells CASSPPSGTYNEQFF. Written as DNA, the CDR3 is TGTGCCAGCTCACCACCTAGCGGAACCTACAATGAACAGTTCTTC.

The V call is TRBV7-2, the J call TRBJ1-2; TRBD1 is a possible D gene (6 bases). The CDR3 is made up of 15 amino acids. Trimming cost V 5 bases and J 4 bases, with 17 bases left between them. Per the germline V gene, CDR1 is SGHTA and CDR2 is FQGNSA. The CDR3 loop is CASSPTGTPTYGYTF. The CDR3 bases are TGTGCCAGCAGCCCCACCGGGACACCGACCTATGGCTACACCTTC.

The rearrangement joins TRBV6-5 to TRBJ1-2; 8 positions agree with TRBD1. This CDR3 spans 13 amino acids. The V gene's germline CDR1 is MNHEY and CDR2 SVGAGI. The V and J ends lost 3 bases and 4 bases, in that order; junction bases with no gene match: 1. CDR3 protein: CASSYDRGYGYTF. In nucleotides, the CDR3 is TGTGCCAGCAGTTATGACAGGGGCTATGGCTACACCTTC.

This clone was seen a few times. V gene TRBV7-2 combines with J gene TRBJ2-7, with 10 bases matching TRBD1. CDR3 size: 14 residues. The V and J ends lost 3 bases and 4 bases, in that order; junction bases with no gene match: 3. Germline-derived CDR1 and CDR2 are SGHTA and FQGNSA. CDR3 sequence: CASSLDRGGYEQYF. The CDR3 bases are TGTGCCAGCAGCTTGGACAGGGGGGGTTACGAGCAGTACTTC.

V and J are TRBV9 and TRBJ1-2; TRBD1 matches at 8 bases. Germline loops: CDR1 SGDLS, CDR2 YYNGEE. J was trimmed by 8 bases and V by 0 bases; bases with no gene match: 6. The CDR3 covers 14 residues. The CDR3 sequence: CASSVGQGRGGYTF. CDR3 sequence (DNA): TGTGCCAGCAGCGTAGGACAGGGGAGAGGGGGCTACACCTTC.

The CDR3 sequence: CASSRSYNEQFF. As DNA, the CDR3 is TGTGCCAGCAGCAGGAGTTACAATGAGCAGTTCTTC. This chain uses TRBV5-6 with TRBJ2-1; D remains unclear. V lost 4 bases to trimming and J lost 4 bases, with 6 bases between them. This CDR3 region has 12 residues. Per the germline V gene, CDR1 is SGHDT and CDR2 is YYEEEE.

This clone was seen only once. The chain employs TRBV18 and TRBJ2-3; D remains ambiguous. V lost 0 bases, J lost 2 bases, and 9 bases lay in between. The CDR3 sequence is 15 residues long. The germline CDR1 and CDR2 sequences are KGHSH and LQKENI. In DNA form, the CDR3 reads TGTGCCAGCTCACCACCGTCCCCTAACACAGATACGCAGTATTTT. It yields the protein CASSPPSPNTDTQYF.

The chain joins TRBV2 to TRBJ2-1; maybe TRBD2 (5 bases). Looked up from germline, CDR1 is SNHLY and CDR2 is FYNNEI. The CDR3 runs 15 residues. V gave up 6 bases and J gave up 1 base, with 13 bases separating them. The CDR3 sequence is CASSPGVASYNEQFF. CDR3 sequence (DNA): TGTGCCAGCAGCCCCGGGGTCGCTTCCTACAATGAGCAGTTCTTC.

The rearrangement links TRBV7-2 to TRBJ2-1, with 11 bases identical to TRBD2. The CDR3 is 16 amino acids. Trimming took 4 bases from V and 0 from J; bases not matched to a gene: 2. Germline-derived CDR1 and CDR2 are SGHTA and FQGNSA. The CDR3 coding sequence is TGTGCCAGCAGCTCGGGACTAGCGGTCTCCTACAATGAGCAGTTCTTC. Translating it yields CASSSGLAVSYNEQFF.

The chain recombines TRBV6-6 with TRBJ1-5; TRBD1 is a possible D gene (6 bases). V lost 2 bases, J lost 3 bases, and 14 bases lay in between. The CDR3 length is 16 residues. Looked up from germline, CDR1 is MNHNY and CDR2 is SVGAGI (reference sequence). CDR3 sequence: CASSYLAGASNQPQHF. The CDR3 DNA reads TGTGCCAGCAGTTACCTGGCAGGGGCCTCCAATCAGCCCCAGCATTTT.